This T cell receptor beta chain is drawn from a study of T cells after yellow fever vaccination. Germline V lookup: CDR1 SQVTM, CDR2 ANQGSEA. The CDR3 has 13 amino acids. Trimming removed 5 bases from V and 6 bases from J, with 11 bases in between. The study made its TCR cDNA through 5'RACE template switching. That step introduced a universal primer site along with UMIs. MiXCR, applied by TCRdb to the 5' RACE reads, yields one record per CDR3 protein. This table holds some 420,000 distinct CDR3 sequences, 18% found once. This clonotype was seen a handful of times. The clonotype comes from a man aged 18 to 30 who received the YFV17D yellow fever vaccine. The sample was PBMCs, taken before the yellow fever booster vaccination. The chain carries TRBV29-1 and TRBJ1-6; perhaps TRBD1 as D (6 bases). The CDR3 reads CSVSQGSNSPLHF. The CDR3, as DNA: TGCAGCGTTTCGCAGGGGTCTAATTCACCCCTCCACTTT.